This T cell receptor beta chain was sequenced in a study of T cells after yellow fever vaccination. In TCRdb, the 5' RACE reads were re-called with MiXCR into one record per CDR3 protein. Of around 590,000 distinct CDR3 sequences listed, 10% to 15% are singletons. Points from the study as a whole: The secondary response peaked faster, at day 5 versus 15, but was weaker.

From germline, CDR1 is DFQATT and CDR2 SNEGSKA (reference sequence). The CDR3 loop spans 14 amino acids. Trimming removed 3 bases from V and 4 bases from J; junction bases left unmatched: 5. This clonotype was detected a few times. Its specificity is not known. This clonotype was obtained from a man aged 25 to 40 who received the YFV17D yellow fever vaccine. The sample in question was PBMCs, obtained on the day of the yellow fever booster vaccination. The chain couples TRBV20-1 to TRBJ1-1; 10 nucleotides agree with TRBD1. In DNA, the CDR3 is TGCAGTGCTAGCGACAGGGGGCTCCTCACTGAAGCTTTCTTT. It encodes CSASDRGLLTEAFF.